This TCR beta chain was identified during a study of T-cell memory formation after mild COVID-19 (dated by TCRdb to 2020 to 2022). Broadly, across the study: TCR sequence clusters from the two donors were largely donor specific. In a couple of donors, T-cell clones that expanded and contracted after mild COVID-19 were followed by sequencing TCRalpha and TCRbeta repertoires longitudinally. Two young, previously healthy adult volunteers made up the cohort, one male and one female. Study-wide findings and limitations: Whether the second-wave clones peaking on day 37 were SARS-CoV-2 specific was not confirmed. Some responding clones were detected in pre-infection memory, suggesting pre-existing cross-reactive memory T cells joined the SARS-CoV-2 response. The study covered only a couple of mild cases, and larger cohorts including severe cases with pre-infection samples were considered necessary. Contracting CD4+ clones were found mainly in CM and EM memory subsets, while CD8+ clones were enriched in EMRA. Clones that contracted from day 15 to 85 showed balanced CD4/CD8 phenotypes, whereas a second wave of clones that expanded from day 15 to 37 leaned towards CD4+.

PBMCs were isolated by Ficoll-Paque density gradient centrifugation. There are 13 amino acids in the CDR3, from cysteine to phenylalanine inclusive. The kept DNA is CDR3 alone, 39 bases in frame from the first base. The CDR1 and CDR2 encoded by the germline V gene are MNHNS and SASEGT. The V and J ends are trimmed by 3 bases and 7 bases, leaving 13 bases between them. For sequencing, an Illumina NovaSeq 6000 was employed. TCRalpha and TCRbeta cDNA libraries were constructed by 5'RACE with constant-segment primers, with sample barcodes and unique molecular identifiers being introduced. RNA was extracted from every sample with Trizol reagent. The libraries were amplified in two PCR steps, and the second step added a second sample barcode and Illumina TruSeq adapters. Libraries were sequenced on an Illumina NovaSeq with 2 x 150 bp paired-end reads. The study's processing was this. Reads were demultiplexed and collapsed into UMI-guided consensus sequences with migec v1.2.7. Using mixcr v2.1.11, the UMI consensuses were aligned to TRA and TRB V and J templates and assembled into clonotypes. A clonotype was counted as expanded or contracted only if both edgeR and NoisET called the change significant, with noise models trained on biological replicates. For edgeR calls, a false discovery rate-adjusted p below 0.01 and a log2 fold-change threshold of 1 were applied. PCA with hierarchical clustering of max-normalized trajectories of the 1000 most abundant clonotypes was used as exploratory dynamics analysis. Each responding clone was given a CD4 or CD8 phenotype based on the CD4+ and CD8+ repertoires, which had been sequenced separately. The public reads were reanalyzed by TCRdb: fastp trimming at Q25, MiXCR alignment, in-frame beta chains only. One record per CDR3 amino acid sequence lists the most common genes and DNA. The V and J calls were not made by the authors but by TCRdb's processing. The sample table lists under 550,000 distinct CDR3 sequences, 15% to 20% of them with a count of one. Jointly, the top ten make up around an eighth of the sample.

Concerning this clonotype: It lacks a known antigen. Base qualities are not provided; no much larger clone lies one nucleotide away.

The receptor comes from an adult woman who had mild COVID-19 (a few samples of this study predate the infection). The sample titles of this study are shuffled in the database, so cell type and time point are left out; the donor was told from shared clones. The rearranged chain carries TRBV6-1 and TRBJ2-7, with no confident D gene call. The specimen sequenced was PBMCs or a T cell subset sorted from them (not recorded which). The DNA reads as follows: TGTGCCAGCAGTGACTATGGGTTGAGGGAGCAGTACTTC. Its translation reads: CASSDYGLREQYF.